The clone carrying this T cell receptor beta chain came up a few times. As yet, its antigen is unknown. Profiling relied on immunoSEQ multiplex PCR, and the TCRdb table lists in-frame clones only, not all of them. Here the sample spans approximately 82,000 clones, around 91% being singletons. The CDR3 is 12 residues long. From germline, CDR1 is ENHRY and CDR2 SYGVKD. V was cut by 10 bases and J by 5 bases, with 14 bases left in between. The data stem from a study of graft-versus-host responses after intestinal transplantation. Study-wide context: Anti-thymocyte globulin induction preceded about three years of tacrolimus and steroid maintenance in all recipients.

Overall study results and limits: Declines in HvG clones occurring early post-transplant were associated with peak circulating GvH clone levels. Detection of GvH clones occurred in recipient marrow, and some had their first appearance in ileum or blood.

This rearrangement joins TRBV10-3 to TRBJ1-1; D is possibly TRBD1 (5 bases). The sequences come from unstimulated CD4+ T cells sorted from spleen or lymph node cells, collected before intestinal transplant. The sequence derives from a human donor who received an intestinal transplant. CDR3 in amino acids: CATSEGRTEAFF. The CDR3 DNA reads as TGTGCCACGTCGGAGGGGAGAACTGAAGCTTTCTTT.